The subject of this entry is one T cell receptor beta chain. The antigen remains unidentified. Looked up from germline, CDR1 is SGHTS and CDR2 is YDEGEE. The CDR3 consists of 13 residues. The V gene lost 2 bases and the J gene lost 2 bases, with 7 bases spanning the gap. This sample is drawn from a study of cytomegalovirus exposure and HLA in healthy donors. Whole-study results and caveats: According to a subsequent analysis, TCR clusters from the first cohort were inclined to appear together in the roughly 120 validation repertoires. The study labeled more than 150 TCR beta chains cytomegalovirus-associated. In vitro experiments confirmed that three CMV-associated chains were specific for CMV antigens.

The assay was immunoSEQ multiplex PCR, and TCRdb's table has in-frame clones only and misses some. This table has about 350,000 clones, approximately 90% appearing once. The TCR comes from a woman in her twenties or thirties in good health and CMV-seropositive. V and J are TRBV5-8 and TRBJ1-1; D remains unclear. The sequenced sample consisted of PBMCs. Here the CDR3 DNA reads TGTGCCAGCAGCTTTCCATATAACACTGAAGCTTTCTTT. Translating gives CASSFPYNTEAFF.